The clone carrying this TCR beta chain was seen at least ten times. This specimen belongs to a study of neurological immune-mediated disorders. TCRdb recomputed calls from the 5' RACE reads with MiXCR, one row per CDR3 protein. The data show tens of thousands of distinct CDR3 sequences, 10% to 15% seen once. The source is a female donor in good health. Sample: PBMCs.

CDR3 nucleotides: TGTGCCAGCAGCGTAGGGGGGGATACGAACACCGGGGAGCTGTTTTTT. It encodes CASSVGGDTNTGELFF. This chain joins TRBV2 and TRBJ2-2, with D possibly being TRBD2 (7 bases). The CDR3 is 16 amino acids. The V gene lost 6 bases and the J gene lost 0 bases, with 14 bases spanning the gap. Per the germline V gene, CDR1 is SNHLY and CDR2 is FYNNEI.